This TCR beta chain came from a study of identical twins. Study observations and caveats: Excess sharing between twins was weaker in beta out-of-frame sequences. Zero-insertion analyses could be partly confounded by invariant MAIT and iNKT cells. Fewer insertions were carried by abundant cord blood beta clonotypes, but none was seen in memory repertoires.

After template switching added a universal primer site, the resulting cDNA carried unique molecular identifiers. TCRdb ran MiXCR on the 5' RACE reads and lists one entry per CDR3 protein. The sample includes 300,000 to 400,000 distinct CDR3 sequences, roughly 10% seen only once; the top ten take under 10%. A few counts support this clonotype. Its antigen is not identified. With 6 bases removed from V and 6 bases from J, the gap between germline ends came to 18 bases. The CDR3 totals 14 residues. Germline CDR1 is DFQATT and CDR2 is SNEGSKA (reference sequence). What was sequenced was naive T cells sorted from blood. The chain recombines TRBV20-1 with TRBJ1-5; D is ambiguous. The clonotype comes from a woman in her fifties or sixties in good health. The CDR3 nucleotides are TGCAGTGCCGTTGAGGGTGTCGTGGGTCAGCCCCAGCATTTT. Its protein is CSAVEGVVGQPQHF.